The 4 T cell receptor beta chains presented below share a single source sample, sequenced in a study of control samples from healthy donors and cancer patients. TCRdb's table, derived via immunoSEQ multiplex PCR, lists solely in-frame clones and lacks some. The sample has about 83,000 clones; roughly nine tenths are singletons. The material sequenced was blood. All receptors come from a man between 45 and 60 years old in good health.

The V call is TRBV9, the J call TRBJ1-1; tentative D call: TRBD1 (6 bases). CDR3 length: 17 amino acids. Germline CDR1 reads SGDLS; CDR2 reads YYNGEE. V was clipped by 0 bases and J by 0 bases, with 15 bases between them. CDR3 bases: TGTGCCAGCAGCGTAGCAGGGGCAGGAGTCCTGAACACTGAAGCTTTCTTT. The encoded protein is CASSVAGAGVLNTEAFF. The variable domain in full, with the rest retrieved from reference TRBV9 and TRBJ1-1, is DSGVTQTPKHLITATGQRVTLRCSPRSGDLSVYWYQQSLDQGLQFLIQYYNGEERAKGNILERFSAQQFPDLHSELNLSSLELGDSALYFCASSVAGAGVLNTEAFFGQGTRLTVV.

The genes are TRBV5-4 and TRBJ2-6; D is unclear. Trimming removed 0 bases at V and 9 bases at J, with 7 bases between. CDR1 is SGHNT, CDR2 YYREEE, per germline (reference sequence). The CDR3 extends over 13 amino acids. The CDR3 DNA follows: TGTGCCAGCAGCTTGGCGGCCAACAACGTCCTGACTTTC. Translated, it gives CASSLAANNVLTF. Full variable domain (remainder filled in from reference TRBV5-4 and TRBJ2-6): ETGVTQSPTHLIKTRGQQVTLRCSSQSGHNTVSWYQQALGQGPQFIFQYYREEENGRGNFPPRFSGLQFPNYSSELNVNALELDDSALYLCASSLAANNVLTFGAGSRLTVL.

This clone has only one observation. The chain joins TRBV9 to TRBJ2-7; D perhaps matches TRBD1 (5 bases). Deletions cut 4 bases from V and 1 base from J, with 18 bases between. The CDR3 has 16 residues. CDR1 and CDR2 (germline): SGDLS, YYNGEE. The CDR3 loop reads CASSPTQGWGSYEQYF. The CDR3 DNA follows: TGTGCCAGCAGCCCCACCCAGGGTTGGGGTTCCTACGAGCAGTACTTC.

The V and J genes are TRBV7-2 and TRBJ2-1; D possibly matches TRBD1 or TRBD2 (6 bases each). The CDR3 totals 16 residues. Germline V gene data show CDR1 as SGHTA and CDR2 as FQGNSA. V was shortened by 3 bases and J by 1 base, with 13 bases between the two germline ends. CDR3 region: CASSLRGARSYNEQFF. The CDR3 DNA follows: TGTGCCAGCAGCTTGAGGGGGGCGAGGTCCTACAATGAGCAGTTCTTC.